The 7 T cell receptor beta chains presented below share a single source sample, sequenced in a study of blood T cell repertoires in COVID-19. Clones were read by immunoSEQ multiplex PCR, and TCRdb kept only the in-frame ones, dropping some. The sample has about 250,000 clones; 65% to 90% are singletons. The sample was PBMCs or T cells enriched from blood (not recorded which). Receptors originate from a woman aged 45-59 years with acute COVID-19.

The chain joins TRBV27 to TRBJ1-2, with TRBD1 matching over 9 bases. The CDR3 runs to 15 residues. After removal of 3 bases from V and 2 bases from J, the junction contained 4 bases not matched to a gene. Germline CDR1 reads MNHEY; CDR2 reads SMNVEV (reference sequence). The CDR3 spells CASSFGQGMNYGYTF. CDR3 coding DNA: TGTGCCAGCAGTTTTGGACAGGGGATGAACTATGGCTACACCTTC.

The V and J genes are TRBV19 and TRBJ1-1, with D possibly matching TRBD1 (6 bases). Trimming pared 5 bases from V and 4 bases from J, leaving 14 bases between. CDR3 length: 14 amino acids. Germline V gives CDR1 LNHDA, CDR2 SQIVND (reference sequence). Here the CDR3 reads CASSPTGIGTEAFF. The CDR3 DNA follows: TGTGCCAGTAGTCCAACAGGGATAGGCACTGAAGCTTTCTTT.

At least ten counts were recorded for this clone. The CDR3 loop is CASSLRPGGGTEAFF. CDR3 DNA: TGTGCCAGCAGCTTAAGACCCGGGGGTGGCACTGAAGCTTTCTTT. The rearrangement joins TRBV7-6 to TRBJ1-1; possibly TRBD1 for D (5 bases). Trimming pared 2 bases from V and 4 bases from J, leaving 14 bases between. The CDR3 totals 15 residues. CDR1 is SGHVS and CDR2 is FNYEAQ in the germline V gene.

The chain is built from TRBV11-2 and TRBJ1-1; D is undetermined. Trimming took off 0 bases at V and 1 base at J, with 3 bases between the two ends. CDR1 and CDR2 from the germline V gene are SGHAT and FQNNGV. This CDR3 contains 13 residues. CDR3 region: CASSLDRNTEAFF. In nucleotides, the CDR3 is TGTGCCAGCAGCTTAGACAGGAACACTGAAGCTTTCTTT. Based on the CDR3 plus reference TRBV11-2 and TRBJ1-1, the full variable domain is EAGVAQSPRYKIIEKRQSVAFWCNPISGHATLYWYQQILGQGPKLLIQFQNNGVVDDSQLPKDRFSAERLKGVDSTLKIQPAKLEDSAVYLCASSLDRNTEAFFGQGTRLTVV.

The gene calls are TRBV5-1 and TRBJ1-3; D is perhaps TRBD1 (6 bases). The germline V and J ends were trimmed by 4 bases and 1 base, with 12 bases remaining between them. CDR1 is SGHRS, CDR2 YFSETQ, per germline. The CDR3 consists of 15 residues. The CDR3 region is CASSLEQGSGNTIYF. The CDR3, as DNA: TGCGCCAGCAGCCTGGAACAGGGATCTGGAAACACCATATATTTT.

V gene TRBV7-9 combines with J gene TRBJ2-4, with a possible D match to TRBD1 (5 bases). The CDR3 length is 14 residues. Deletions cut 1 base from V and 6 bases from J, with 10 bases between. Per germline, CDR1 SEHNR and CDR2 FQNEAQ (reference sequence). The CDR3 loop is CASSLEAGLNIQYF. CDR3 DNA: TGTGCCAGCAGCTTAGAAGCAGGGCTAAACATTCAGTACTTC.

The rearrangement joins TRBV9 to TRBJ1-2; D may be TRBD1 (6 bases). Trimming left V 4 bases short and J 0 bases short, with 13 bases between. Per germline, CDR1 SGDLS and CDR2 YYNGEE. CDR3 length: 15 amino acids. CDR3 sequence reads: CASSLQGSPNYGYTF. CDR3 DNA sequence: TGTGCCAGCAGCCTACAGGGAAGTCCTAACTATGGCTACACCTTC.